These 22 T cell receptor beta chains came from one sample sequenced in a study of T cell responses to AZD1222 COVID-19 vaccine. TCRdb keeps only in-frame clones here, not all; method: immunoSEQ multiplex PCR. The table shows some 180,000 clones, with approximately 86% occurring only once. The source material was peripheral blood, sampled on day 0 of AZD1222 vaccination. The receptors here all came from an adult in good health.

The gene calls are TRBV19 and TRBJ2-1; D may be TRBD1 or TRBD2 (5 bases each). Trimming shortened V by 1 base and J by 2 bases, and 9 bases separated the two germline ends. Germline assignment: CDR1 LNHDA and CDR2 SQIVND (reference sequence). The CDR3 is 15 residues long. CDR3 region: CASSIGGITYNEQFF. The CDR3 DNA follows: TGTGCCAGTAGTATAGGGGGGATCACCTACAATGAGCAGTTCTTC.

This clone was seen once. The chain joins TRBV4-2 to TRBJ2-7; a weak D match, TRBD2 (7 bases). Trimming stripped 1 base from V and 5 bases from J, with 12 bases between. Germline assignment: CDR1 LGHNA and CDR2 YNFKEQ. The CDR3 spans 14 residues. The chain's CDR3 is CASSQARGADEQYF. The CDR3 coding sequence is TGTGCCAGCAGCCAAGCTCGGGGGGCGGACGAGCAGTACTTC.

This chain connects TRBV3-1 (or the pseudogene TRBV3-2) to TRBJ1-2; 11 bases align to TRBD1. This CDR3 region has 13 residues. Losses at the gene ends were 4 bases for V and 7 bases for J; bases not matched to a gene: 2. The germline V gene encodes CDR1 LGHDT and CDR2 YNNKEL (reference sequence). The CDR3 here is CASSPGQGAGYTF. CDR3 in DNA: TGTGCCAGCAGCCCTGGACAGGGGGCTGGCTACACCTTC.

The CDR3 protein is CAISESRSYEQYF. As DNA, the CDR3 is TGTGCCATCAGTGAGTCTCGTTCCTACGAGCAGTACTTC. The chain uses TRBV10-3 and TRBJ2-7; D is unresolved. The CDR3 is made up of 13 amino acids. V dropped 0 bases and J dropped 1 base, with 4 bases sitting between them. CDR1 and CDR2 (germline): ENHRY, SYGVKD.

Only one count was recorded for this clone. Written as DNA, the CDR3 is TGTGCCAGCAGTGAATATCCGGCGCAGAAGCCCCAGCATTTT. Its protein is CASSEYPAQKPQHF. This chain links TRBV25-1 with TRBJ1-5; no firm D call. Germline values: CDR1 MGHDK, CDR2 SYGVNS. Trimming removed 0 bases from V and 8 bases from J, with 11 bases in between. This CDR3 contains 14 residues.

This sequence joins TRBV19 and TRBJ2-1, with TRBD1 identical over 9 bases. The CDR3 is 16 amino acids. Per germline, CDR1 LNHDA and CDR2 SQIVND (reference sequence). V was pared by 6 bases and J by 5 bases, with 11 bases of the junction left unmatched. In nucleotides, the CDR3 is TGTGCCAGTAGAAAACAGGGGGCAGCCCCCCACAATGAGCAGTTCTTC. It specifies CASRKQGAAPHNEQFF.

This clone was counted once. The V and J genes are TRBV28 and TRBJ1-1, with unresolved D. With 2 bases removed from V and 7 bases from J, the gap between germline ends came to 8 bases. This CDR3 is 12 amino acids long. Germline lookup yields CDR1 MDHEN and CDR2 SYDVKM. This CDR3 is CASSLVLNEAFF. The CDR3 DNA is TGTGCCAGCAGTTTAGTGTTGAATGAAGCTTTCTTT.

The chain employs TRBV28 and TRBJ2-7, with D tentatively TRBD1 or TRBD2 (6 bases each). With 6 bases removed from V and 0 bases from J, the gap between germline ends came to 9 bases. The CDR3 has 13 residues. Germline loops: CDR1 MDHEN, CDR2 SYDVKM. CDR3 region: CASRRGVSYEQYF. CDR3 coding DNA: TGTGCCAGCAGGAGGGGGGTCTCCTACGAGCAGTACTTC.

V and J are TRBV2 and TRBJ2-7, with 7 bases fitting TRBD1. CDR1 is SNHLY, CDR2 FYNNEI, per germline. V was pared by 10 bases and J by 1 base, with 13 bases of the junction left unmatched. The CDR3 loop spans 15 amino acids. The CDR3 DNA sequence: TGTGCCACGGCGGAAAGGGACAGCTTTTCCTACGAGCAGTACTTC. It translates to CATAERDSFSYEQYF. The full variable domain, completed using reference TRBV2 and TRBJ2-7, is EPEVTQTPSHQVTQMGQEVILRCVPISNHLYFYWYRQILGQKVEFLVSFYNNEISEKSEIFDDQFSVERPDGSNFTLKIRSTKLEDSAMYFCATAERDSFSYEQYFGPGTRLTVT.

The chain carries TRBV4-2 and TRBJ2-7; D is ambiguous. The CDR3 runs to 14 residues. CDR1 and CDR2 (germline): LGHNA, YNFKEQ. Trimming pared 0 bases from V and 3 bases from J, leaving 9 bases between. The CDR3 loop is CASSQDLRYYEQYF. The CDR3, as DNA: TGTGCCAGCAGCCAAGACCTTAGATACTACGAGCAGTACTTC.

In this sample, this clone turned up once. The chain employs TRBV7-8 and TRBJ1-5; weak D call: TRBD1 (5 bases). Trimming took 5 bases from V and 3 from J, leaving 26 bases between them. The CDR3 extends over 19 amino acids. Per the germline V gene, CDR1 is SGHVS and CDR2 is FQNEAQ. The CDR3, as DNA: TGTGCCAGCAGCCCGGTTGGGAGGCGACAGTGGCCCCTCAATCAGCCCCAGCATTTT. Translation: CASSPVGRRQWPLNQPQHF.

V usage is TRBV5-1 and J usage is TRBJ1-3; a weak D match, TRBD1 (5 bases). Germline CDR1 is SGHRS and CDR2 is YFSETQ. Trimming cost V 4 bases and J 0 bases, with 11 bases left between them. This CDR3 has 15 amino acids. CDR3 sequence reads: CASSPGGGSGNTIYF. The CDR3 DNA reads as TGCGCCAGCAGCCCGGGGGGGGGCTCTGGAAACACCATATATTTT.

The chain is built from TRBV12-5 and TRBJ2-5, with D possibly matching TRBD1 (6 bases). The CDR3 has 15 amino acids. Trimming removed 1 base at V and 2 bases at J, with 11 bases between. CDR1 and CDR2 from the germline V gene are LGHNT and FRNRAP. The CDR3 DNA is TGTGCTAGTGGTTTGGGCAAAGGACAGCAAGAGACCCAGTACTTC. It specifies CASGLGKGQQETQYF.

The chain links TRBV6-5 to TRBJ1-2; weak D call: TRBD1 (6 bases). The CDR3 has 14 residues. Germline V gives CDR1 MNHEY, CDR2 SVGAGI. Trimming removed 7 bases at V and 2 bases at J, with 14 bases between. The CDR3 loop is CASNLGGSNYGYTF. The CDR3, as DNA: TGTGCCAGCAATCTAGGGGGGTCCAACTATGGCTACACCTTC.

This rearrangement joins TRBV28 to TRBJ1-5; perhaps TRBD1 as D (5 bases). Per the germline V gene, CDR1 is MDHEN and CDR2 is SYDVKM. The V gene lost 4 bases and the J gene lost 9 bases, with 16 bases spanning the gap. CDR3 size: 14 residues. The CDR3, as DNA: TGTGCCAGCAGTTCCAGACAGACCACCGGGCCCCAGCATTTT. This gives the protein CASSSRQTTGPQHF.

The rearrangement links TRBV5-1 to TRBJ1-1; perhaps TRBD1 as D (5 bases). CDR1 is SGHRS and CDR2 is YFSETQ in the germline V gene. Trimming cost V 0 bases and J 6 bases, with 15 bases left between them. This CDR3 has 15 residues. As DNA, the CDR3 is TGCGCCAGCAGCTTGGCACTTGGTGGGGGATCTGAAGCTTTCTTT. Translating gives CASSLALGGGSEAFF.

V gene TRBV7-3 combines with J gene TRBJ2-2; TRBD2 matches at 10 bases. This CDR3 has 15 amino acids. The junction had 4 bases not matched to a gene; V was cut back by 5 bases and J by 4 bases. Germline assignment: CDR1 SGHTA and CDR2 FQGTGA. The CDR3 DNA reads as TGTGCCAGCAGCCCCGGACTAGCGGCCACCGGGGAGCTGTTTTTT. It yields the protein CASSPGLAATGELFF.

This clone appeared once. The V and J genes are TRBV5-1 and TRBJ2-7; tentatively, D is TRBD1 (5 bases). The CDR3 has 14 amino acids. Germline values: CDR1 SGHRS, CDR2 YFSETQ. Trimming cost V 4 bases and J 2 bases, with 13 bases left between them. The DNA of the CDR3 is TGCGCCAGCAGCCCGGACACCAGCGCCTACGAGCAGTACTTC. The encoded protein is CASSPDTSAYEQYF.

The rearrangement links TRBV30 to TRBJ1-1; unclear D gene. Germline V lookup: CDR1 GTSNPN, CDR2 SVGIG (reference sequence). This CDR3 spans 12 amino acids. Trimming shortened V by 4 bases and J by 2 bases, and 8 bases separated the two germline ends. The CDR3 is CAWKEANTEAFF. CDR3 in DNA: TGTGCCTGGAAAGAGGCTAACACTGAAGCTTTCTTT.

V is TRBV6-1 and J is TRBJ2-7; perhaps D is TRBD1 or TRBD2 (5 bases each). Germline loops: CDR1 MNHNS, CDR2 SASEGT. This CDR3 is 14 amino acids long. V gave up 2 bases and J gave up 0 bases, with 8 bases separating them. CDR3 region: CASSERGLSYEQYF. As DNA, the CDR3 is TGTGCCAGCAGTGAACGGGGCCTCTCCTACGAGCAGTACTTC.

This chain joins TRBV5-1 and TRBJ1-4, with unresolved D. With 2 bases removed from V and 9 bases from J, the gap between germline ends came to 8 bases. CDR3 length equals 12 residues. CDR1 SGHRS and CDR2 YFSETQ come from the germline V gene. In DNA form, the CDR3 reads TGCGCCAGCAGCTTAGTAGTGAAAAAACTGTTTTTT. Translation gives CASSLVVKKLFF.

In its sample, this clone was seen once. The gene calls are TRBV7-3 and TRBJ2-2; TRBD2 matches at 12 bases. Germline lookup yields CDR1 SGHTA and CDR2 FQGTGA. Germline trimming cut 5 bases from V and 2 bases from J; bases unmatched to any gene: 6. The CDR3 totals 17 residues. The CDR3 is CASSPRGLAGNTGELFF. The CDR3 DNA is TGTGCCAGCAGCCCCAGGGGACTAGCGGGTAACACCGGGGAGCTGTTTTTT.